The T cell receptor (beta chain) described here comes from a study of tumor-infiltrating lymphocytes in primary liver carcinoma. Study as a whole: Patients were men and women aged 30 to 69 years. Roughly 3.65 to 7.5 million productive TCRbeta reads came from each sample, comparable across tissue types.

Extraction of RNA together with DNA used roughly 20-32 mg of unsorted bulk tissue. Trimming took 3 bases from V and 5 from J, leaving 10 bases between them. Germline loops: CDR1 SEHNR, CDR2 FQNEAQ (reference sequence). CDR3 length: 13 residues. Of note for this clonotype: The antigen is not known.

Study observations and caveats: The 250 largest clones made up significantly more of tumor than blood repertoires (p = 0.039).

Researchers generated TCR beta cDNA from about 460 ng of total RNA, relying on a constant-region primer. What produced the TCR beta libraries was three nested multiplex PCR rounds using slightly modified ARM-PCR. TRBV1-TRBV30 forward primers paired with a C-beta reverse primer were used in the first two PCR rounds, which ran around 10 cycles each. TCRdb independently ran MiXCR on the multiplex PCR reads; one entry per CDR3 protein. This table has 95,000 to 150,000 distinct CDR3 sequences, 60% to 70% appearing once. The source is a woman in her sixties or seventies with primary liver carcinoma and hepatitis B virus infection. This sequence joins TRBV7-9 and TRBJ1-1; no reliable D call. The sequencing input was liver tumor tissue from sampling region 1. Indicated subset: tumor region T1, superior pole. The CDR3 coding sequence is TGTGCCAGCAGCTTTACTGAAAGGACTGAAGCTTTCTTT. This encodes CASSFTERTEAFF.